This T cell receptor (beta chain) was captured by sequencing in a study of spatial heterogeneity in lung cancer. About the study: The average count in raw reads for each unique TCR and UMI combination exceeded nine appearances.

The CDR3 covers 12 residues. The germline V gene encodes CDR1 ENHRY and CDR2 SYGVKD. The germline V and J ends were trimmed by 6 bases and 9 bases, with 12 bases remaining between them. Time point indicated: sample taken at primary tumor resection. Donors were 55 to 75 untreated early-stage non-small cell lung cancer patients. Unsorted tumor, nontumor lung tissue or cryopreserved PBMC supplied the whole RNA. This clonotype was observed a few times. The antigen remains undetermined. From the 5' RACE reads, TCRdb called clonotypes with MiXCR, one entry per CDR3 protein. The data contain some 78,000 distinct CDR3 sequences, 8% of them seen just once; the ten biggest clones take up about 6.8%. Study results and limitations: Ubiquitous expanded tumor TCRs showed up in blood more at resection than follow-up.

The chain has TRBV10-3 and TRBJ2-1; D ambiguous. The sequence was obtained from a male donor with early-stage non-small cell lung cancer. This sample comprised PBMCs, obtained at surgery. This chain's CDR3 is CAISSLGGEQFF. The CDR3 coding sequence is TGTGCCATCAGCTCTCTAGGTGGTGAGCAGTTCTTC.